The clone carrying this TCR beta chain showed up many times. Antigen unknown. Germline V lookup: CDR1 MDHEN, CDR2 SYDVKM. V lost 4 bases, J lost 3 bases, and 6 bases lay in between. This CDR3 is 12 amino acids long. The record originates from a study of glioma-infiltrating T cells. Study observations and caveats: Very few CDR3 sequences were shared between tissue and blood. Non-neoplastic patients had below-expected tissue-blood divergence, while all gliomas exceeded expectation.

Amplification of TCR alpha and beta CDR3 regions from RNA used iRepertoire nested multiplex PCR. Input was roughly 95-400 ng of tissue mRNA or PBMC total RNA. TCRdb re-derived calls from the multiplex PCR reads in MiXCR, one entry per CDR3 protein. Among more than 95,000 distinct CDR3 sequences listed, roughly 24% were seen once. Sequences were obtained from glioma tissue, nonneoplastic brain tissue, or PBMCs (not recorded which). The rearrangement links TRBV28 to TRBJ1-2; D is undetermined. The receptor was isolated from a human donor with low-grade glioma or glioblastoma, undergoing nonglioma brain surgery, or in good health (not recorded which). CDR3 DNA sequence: TGTGCCAGCAGTTCTCAGGACTATGGCTACACCTTC. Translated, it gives CASSSQDYGYTF.